The 22 T cell receptor beta chains given below trace back to one sample, sequenced in a study of long-term antiretroviral therapy in people with HIV. Survey-level resolution applied to immunoSEQ assay v3.0. This table comes from immunoSEQ multiplex PCR, and its TCRdb copy is limited to in-frame clones, with some not included. The data hold over 25,000 clones, with just over 85% observed a single time. The sample here was unsorted PBMCs, taken 0.8 years after starting antiretroviral therapy. These receptors were taken from a woman aged 25 to 45 with HIV.

The V call is TRBV6-1, the J call TRBJ1-5; D possibly corresponds to TRBD1 (6 bases). V was pared by 8 bases and J by 1 base, with 15 bases between. CDR1 and CDR2 (germline): MNHNS, SASEGT. This CDR3 has 15 residues. The CDR3 sequence is CASRLGGGSNQPQHF. The CDR3 DNA reads as TGTGCCAGCCGACTGGGCGGGGGCAGCAATCAGCCCCAGCATTTT.

This chain uses TRBV7-9 with TRBJ2-6; D unresolved. From germline, CDR1 is SEHNR and CDR2 FQNEAQ (reference sequence). There are 14 residues in the CDR3. Trimming removed 5 bases from V and 0 bases from J, with 5 bases in between. CDR3 sequence: CASSIPSGANVLTF. The CDR3 coding sequence is TGTGCCAGCAGCATTCCCTCTGGGGCCAACGTCCTGACTTTC.

The chain carries TRBV10-3 and TRBJ1-2; D possibly corresponds to TRBD1 (5 bases). Trimming took 4 bases from V and 5 from J, leaving 11 bases between them. CDR1 is ENHRY and CDR2 is SYGVKD in the germline V gene. The CDR3 totals 13 residues. In nucleotides, the CDR3 is TGTGCCATCAGTGTTCAGGGAGAGTATGGCTACACCTTC. This sequence encodes CAISVQGEYGYTF.

This clone was seen just once. The chain employs TRBV6-1 and TRBJ1-1; the D gene is possibly TRBD1 (5 bases). The V end was cut by 3 bases, the J end by 5 bases, with 13 bases between. CDR1 and CDR2 (germline): MNHNS, SASEGT. The CDR3 covers 14 residues. This chain's CDR3 is CASSDEGTVTEAFF. The CDR3 bases are TGTGCCAGCAGTGATGAGGGGACTGTGACTGAAGCTTTCTTT.

The chain is built from TRBV30 and TRBJ1-5; 11 nucleotides match TRBD1. The CDR3 extends over 17 amino acids. V dropped 2 bases and J dropped 7; count of bases not matched to a gene: 13. From germline, CDR1 is GTSNPN and CDR2 SVGIG (reference sequence). The CDR3: CAWSFPTDRGRWQPQHF. Written as DNA, the CDR3 is TGTGCCTGGAGTTTCCCCACGGACAGGGGGCGATGGCAGCCCCAGCATTTT.

This chain links TRBV9 with TRBJ2-7; D is unclear. Germline assignment: CDR1 SGDLS and CDR2 YYNGEE. The CDR3 loop spans 10 amino acids. V lost 8 bases and J lost 4, with 7 bases in between. This CDR3 is CARNRYEQYV. The CDR3 region has the DNA TGTGCCAGAAATCGGTACGAGCAGTACGTC.

The rearrangement uses TRBV5-1 and TRBJ1-2; D is ambiguous. Germline V gene data show CDR1 as SGHRS and CDR2 as YFSETQ. The CDR3 is 13 residues long. The V end lost 1 base, the J end lost 8 bases, and 12 bases lay between the germline ends. CDR3 region: CASSLRENQGYTF. DNA for the CDR3: TGCGCCAGCAGCTTGAGGGAGAATCAAGGCTACACCTTC.

The CDR3 sequence is CASSLARQLNTEAFF. CDR3 nucleotide sequence: TGTGCCAGCAGCTTAGCGAGGCAGCTGAACACTGAAGCTTTCTTT. This sequence joins TRBV7-9 and TRBJ1-1; D is ambiguous. Trimming stripped 0 bases from V and 0 bases from J, with 8 bases between. Germline CDR1 and CDR2: SEHNR and FQNEAQ (reference sequence). CDR3 length: 15 residues.

The chain uses TRBV5-1 and TRBJ1-2; D unclear. The V end was cut by 0 bases, the J end by 5 bases, with 11 bases between. This CDR3 contains 14 residues. Germline-derived CDR1 and CDR2 are SGHRS and YFSETQ. CDR3 coding DNA: TGCGCCAGCAGCTTGGAGGCGGCAGTTTATGGCTACACCTTC. It codes for CASSLEAAVYGYTF.

The CDR3 is CASLVAPNTEAFF. CDR3 bases: TGCGCCAGCTTGGTTGCCCCGAACACTGAAGCTTTCTTT. The V and J genes are TRBV5-1 and TRBJ1-1; D is unresolved. This CDR3 contains 13 residues. Trimming removed 7 bases at V and 1 base at J, with 11 bases between. The V gene's germline CDR1 is SGHRS and CDR2 YFSETQ.

Here the CDR3 reads CASSPRLAGVRKGEQYF. CDR3 DNA: TGTGCCAGCAGTCCTCGTCTAGCGGGGGTACGAAAGGGCGAGCAGTACTTC. The rearrangement joins TRBV27 to TRBJ2-7, with 10 bases fitting TRBD2. J was trimmed by 6 bases and V by 5 bases; bases with no gene match: 16. The CDR3 runs to 17 residues. Germline assignment: CDR1 MNHEY and CDR2 SMNVEV (reference sequence).

V and J are TRBV30 and TRBJ1-5; no clear D gene. Germline V gene lookup returns CDR1 GTSNPN and CDR2 SVGIG (reference sequence). The CDR3 runs to 14 residues. V was trimmed by 1 base and J by 1 base, leaving 8 bases between them. CDR3 amino acids: CAWSADGSNQPQHF. In DNA form, the CDR3 reads TGTGCCTGGAGTGCGGATGGCAGCAATCAGCCCCAGCATTTT.

The rearrangement links TRBV6-1 to TRBJ2-5; TRBD2 might be the D (6 bases). Germline values: CDR1 MNHNS, CDR2 SASEGT. V lost 6 bases to trimming and J lost 5 bases, with 19 bases between them. This CDR3 comprises 15 residues. DNA of the CDR3: TGTGCCAGCAGCGAGGGAGGTGGGGGAATCGAGACCCAGTACTTC. This translates into CASSEGGGGIETQYF.

The chain carries TRBV27 and TRBJ1-1, with 7 bases identical to TRBD1. The CDR3 sequence is 17 residues long. Germline-derived CDR1 and CDR2 are MNHEY and SMNVEV (reference sequence). The J segment lost 0 bases and the V segment lost 2 bases, leaving 9 bases of the junction unmatched. CDR3 region: CASSLRGPDRMNTEAFF. The CDR3 DNA reads as TGTGCCAGCAGTTTAAGGGGGCCCGACAGGATGAACACTGAAGCTTTCTTT.

The count of this clone is one. As DNA, the CDR3 is TGTGCTAGTGGTTTGGGAGGGGGAATCGTAGGCTACACCTTC. Its protein product is CASGLGGGIVGYTF. The chain is built from TRBV12-5 and TRBJ1-2, with D tentatively TRBD1 (6 bases). V was cut by 1 base and J by 8 bases, with 14 bases left in between. Per the germline V gene, CDR1 is LGHNT and CDR2 is FRNRAP. This CDR3 contains 14 residues.

The rearrangement joins TRBV5-6 to TRBJ1-3; 10 nucleotides line up with TRBD1. J lost 8 bases, V lost 4 bases, and 3 bases had no gene match. CDR1 is SGHDT, CDR2 YYEEEE, per germline. The CDR3 runs to 13 residues. Here the CDR3 DNA reads TGTGCCAGCAGCACCGGGACAGGGGACACCATATATTTT. Protein sequence: CASSTGTGDTIYF.

The chain links TRBV5-6 to TRBJ1-6, with a weak D call TRBD1 (5 bases). The germline gives CDR1 SGHDT, CDR2 YYEEEE. Between the trimmed V and J ends, which lost 1 base and 10 bases, there was a span of 12 bases. The CDR3 is made up of 14 amino acids. CDR3 amino acids: CASSLLGVESPLHF. The CDR3 DNA is TGTGCCAGCAGCTTGCTAGGGGTGGAATCACCCCTCCACTTT.

The chain combines TRBV7-9 with TRBJ1-1; D uncertain. Germline CDR1 reads SEHNR; CDR2 reads FQNEAQ (reference sequence). CDR3 length equals 15 residues. The V and J ends lost 5 bases and 2 bases respectively, with 15 bases between them. The CDR3 coding sequence is TGTGCCAGCAGCGCCGACGGAGGGCGTAACACTGAAGCTTTCTTT. This sequence encodes CASSADGGRNTEAFF.

In nucleotides, the CDR3 is TGTGCCAGCCTCCAGGGGGACACTGAAGCTTTCTTT. It specifies CASLQGDTEAFF. The chain combines TRBV21-1 with TRBJ1-1; TRBD1 was called by the table and not checked on the DNA. TRBV21-1 is a pseudogene locus. The CDR3 is 12 amino acids.

The V and J genes are TRBV9 and TRBJ2-5, with D unresolved. Per the germline V gene, CDR1 is SGDLS and CDR2 is YYNGEE. The CDR3 is 16 amino acids. Trimming removed 1 base from V and 4 bases from J, with 17 bases in between. The CDR3 loop reads CASSVTPTWQGETQYF. CDR3 nucleotide sequence: TGTGCCAGCAGCGTAACCCCCACCTGGCAAGGAGAGACCCAGTACTTC.

The genes are TRBV2 and TRBJ1-2; weak D call: TRBD1 (6 bases). V lost 4 bases, J lost 0 bases, and 12 bases lay in between. The germline V gene encodes CDR1 SNHLY and CDR2 FYNNEI. The CDR3 loop spans 15 amino acids. Here the CDR3 DNA reads TGTGCCAGCAGTGCGCACAGGGACTCTAACTATGGCTACACCTTC. Its protein product is CASSAHRDSNYGYTF.

This chain joins TRBV14 and TRBJ2-2, with a possible D match to TRBD1 (6 bases). Trimming removed 3 bases at V and 2 bases at J, with 13 bases between. The CDR3 sequence is 16 residues long. The germline V gene has CDR1 SGHDN and CDR2 FVKESK. This chain's CDR3 is CASSHPGQLNTGELFF. The CDR3 nucleotides read TGTGCCAGCAGCCACCCAGGACAGCTCAACACCGGGGAGCTGTTTTTT.